This entry is about one T cell receptor (beta chain). This entry comes from a study of blood T cell repertoires in COVID-19. At the level of the study: PBMCs, B-cell-depleted T cells, or T cells provided the cDNA or gDNA that made up the material.

Only in-frame clones appear in the TCRdb table, and some are missing; sequencing was by immunoSEQ multiplex PCR. The sample shows 50,000 or so clones, roughly 80% of them seen only once. Germline V gives CDR1 MNHEY, CDR2 SVGAGI. CDR3 length: 15 residues. V lost 6 bases, J lost 6 bases, and 14 bases stayed unmatched. The TCR sequence derives from a middle-aged man with acute or convalescent COVID-19. The sequenced sample was peripheral blood. V usage is TRBV6-5 and J usage is TRBJ2-7; 7 bases agree with TRBD1. This CDR3 is CASRYRDSSRGEQYF. The CDR3 DNA is TGTGCCAGCAGATACCGGGACAGCTCCCGAGGCGAGCAGTACTTC.